This entry lists 20 T cell receptor beta chains sequenced from one sample in a study of glioma-infiltrating T cells. Using RNA template, CDR3s of TCR alpha and beta were amplified with iRepertoire arm-PCR. MiXCR, applied by TCRdb to the multiplex PCR reads, yields one record per CDR3 protein. The sample holds approximately 93,000 distinct CDR3 sequences, roughly 39% seen once. The sequenced sample consisted of glioma tissue, nonneoplastic brain tissue, or PBMCs (not recorded which). These receptors were taken from a human donor with low-grade glioma or glioblastoma, undergoing nonglioma brain surgery, or in good health (not recorded which).

Here the CDR3 reads CATSESGETQYF. In DNA form, the CDR3 reads TGTGCTACCAGTGAATCTGGGGAGACCCAGTACTTC. V usage is TRBV2 and J usage is TRBJ2-5; D gene uncertain. Germline V gene sequence: CDR1 SNHLY, CDR2 FYNNEI. This CDR3 comprises 12 residues.

This clonotype was seen many times. The chain couples TRBV5-1 to TRBJ2-1; D is perhaps TRBD1 (5 bases). V gave up 0 bases and J gave up 4 bases, with 5 bases separating them. The germline V gene has CDR1 SGHRS and CDR2 YFSETQ. There are 13 residues in the CDR3. This CDR3 is CASSLGQYNEQFF. The DNA for the CDR3 is TGCGCCAGCAGCTTGGGACAGTACAATGAGCAGTTCTTC.

Many counts were recorded for this clonotype. The gene calls are TRBV2 and TRBJ2-7, with D tentatively TRBD1 (6 bases). Germline V gene lookup returns CDR1 SNHLY and CDR2 FYNNEI. CDR3 length equals 13 residues. Deletions cut 6 bases from V and 9 bases from J, with 18 bases between. CDR3 amino acids: CASSEQTGSRQYF. The DNA of the CDR3 is TGTGCCAGCAGCGAACAAACAGGGTCGAGGCAGTACTTC. The whole variable domain, filled in from reference TRBV2 and TRBJ2-7, reads EPEVTQTPSHQVTQMGQEVILRCVPISNHLYFYWYRQILGQKVEFLVSFYNNEISEKSEIFDDQFSVERPDGSNFTLKIRSTKLEDSAMYFCASSEQTGSRQYFGPGTRLTVT.

Many counts were recorded for this clonotype. This rearrangement joins TRBV7-6 to TRBJ2-3, with 9 bases aligning to TRBD2. The length of the CDR3 is 17 residues. Germline CDR1 is SGHVS and CDR2 is FNYEAQ. V trimming: 2 bases; J trimming: 7 bases; junction bases outside the gene matches: 13. CDR3 residues: CASSLSSTSGYQNTQYF. The DNA for the CDR3 is TGTGCCAGCAGCTTAAGTTCGACTAGCGGCTACCAGAATACGCAGTATTTT.

As regards this clonotype: Its ends do not fully match the called genes, so a read error is possible. The V gene is TRBV7-6, the J gene TRBJ1-5; the D is unclear. The CDR3 length is 13 residues. Germline loops: CDR1 SGHVS, CDR2 FNYEAQ. CDR3 sequence reads: CVSSLTENQTQHF. CDR3 in DNA: TGTGTCAGCAGCTTAACGGAGAATCAGACCCAGCATTTT. The complete variable domain, with remaining parts taken from reference TRBV7-6 and TRBJ1-5, reads GAGVSQSPRYKVTKRGQDVALRCDPISGHVSLYWYRQALGQGPEFLTYFNYEAQQDKSGLPNDRFSAERPEGSISTLTIQRTEQRDSAMYRCVSSLTENQTQHFGDGTRLSIL.

This clonotype has at least ten counts. The V gene is TRBV29-1, the J gene TRBJ2-4; the D gene could be TRBD1 or TRBD2 (5 bases each). The germline V and J ends were trimmed by 2 bases and 10 bases, with 12 bases remaining between them. This CDR3 is 12 amino acids long. Germline-derived CDR1 and CDR2 are SQVTM and ANQGSEA. For the CDR3, the DNA is TGCAGCGTTGAAACCGGGACCCAGATTCAGTACTTC. This sequence encodes CSVETGTQIQYF.

In the case of this clonotype: A much larger clone differs by one base, so this may be a read error. This sequence joins TRBV2 and TRBJ2-4; D remains unclear. V lost 2 bases, J lost 8 bases, and 4 bases lay in between. This CDR3 spans 11 amino acids. The germline gives CDR1 SNHLY, CDR2 FYNNEI. The CDR3 protein is CASSERYIQYF. Written as DNA, the CDR3 is TGTGCCAGCAGTGAACGGTACATTCAGTACTTC.

This clonotype was recorded many times. Germline is not matched at one junction end, which may reflect a read error. This chain joins TRBV5-4 and TRBJ2-1, with D perhaps assigned TRBD1 or TRBD2 (6 bases each). There are 12 residues in the CDR3. Germline CDR1 SGHNT, CDR2 YYREEE (reference sequence). The CDR3 here is CASSLDRERGDF. The CDR3 region has the DNA TGTGCCAGCAGCTTGGACAGGGAAAGGGGGGACTTC.

Worth noting for this clonotype: One base away lies a much larger clone, so this may be a sequencing read error. The chain has TRBV12-3 or TRBV12-4 and TRBJ1-1; D may be TRBD1 (5 bases). The CDR3 is made up of 14 amino acids. CDR3 bases: TGTGCCAGCAGTTTTGGACACCCCCAAGCTGAAGCTCTCTTT. Its translation is CASSFGHPQAEALF.

CDR3 amino acids: CASSPSTASYEQYF. The DNA of the CDR3 is TGTGCCAGCAGCCCCTCGACAGCCTCCTACGAGCAGTACTTC. The chain recombines TRBV9 with TRBJ2-7; D is possibly TRBD1 (5 bases). The length of the CDR3 is 14 residues. Germline loops: CDR1 SGDLS, CDR2 YYNGEE. V was clipped by 4 bases and J by 0 bases, with 11 bases between them. Full variable domain (outside the CDR3, taken from reference TRBV9 and TRBJ2-7): DSGVTQTPKHLITATGQRVTLRCSPRSGDLSVYWYQQSLDQGLQFLIQYYNGEERAKGNILERFSAQQFPDLHSELNLSSLELGDSALYFCASSPSTASYEQYFGPGTRLTVT.

The chain has TRBV6-1 and TRBJ2-7; 7 bases map to TRBD1. The CDR3 spans 13 residues. Germline V lookup: CDR1 MNHNS, CDR2 SASEGT. V shed 6 bases and J 7 bases; nucleotides not matched to a gene: 9. The CDR3 loop is CASRAGQDNEQYF. For the CDR3, the DNA is TGTGCCAGCAGGGCAGGACAGGACAATGAGCAGTACTTC.

This clonotype was counted many times. The chain employs TRBV28 and TRBJ2-4; TRBD2 might be the D (6 bases). Deletions cut 2 bases from V and 9 bases from J, with 14 bases between. The CDR3 has 14 residues. Looked up from germline, CDR1 is MDHEN and CDR2 is SYDVKM. The CDR3 loop reads CASSLGGSGGIQYF. The DNA for the CDR3 is TGTGCCAGCAGTTTAGGGGGGTCTGGGGGCATTCAGTACTTC.

This clonotype was recorded at least ten times. The chain joins TRBV27 to TRBJ2-6; D is perhaps TRBD2 (5 bases). CDR1 is MNHEY, CDR2 SMNVEV, per germline (reference sequence). V was shortened by 6 bases and J by 4 bases, with 16 bases between the two germline ends. This CDR3 is 16 amino acids long. CDR3 nucleotide sequence: TGTGCCAGCAGCTCCGCGGGTAGGTTGGGGGCCAACGTCCTGACTTTC. Translating it yields CASSSAGRLGANVLTF.

This chain links TRBV3-1 with TRBJ2-5, with D perhaps matching TRBD1 or TRBD2 (5 bases each). This CDR3 has 11 amino acids. Germline V gene lookup returns CDR1 LGHDT and CDR2 YNNKEL (reference sequence). Deletions cut 6 bases from V and 11 bases from J, with 13 bases between. The CDR3 nucleotides are TGTGCCAGCAGTCACGTGGGGGAGCAGTACTTC. Amino acid sequence: CASSHVGEQYF.

This clonotype was found many times. J is TRBJ2-1 and V is TRBV9; no clear D. V was clipped by 0 bases and J by 7 bases, with 8 bases between them. Germline lookup yields CDR1 SGDLS and CDR2 YYNGEE. CDR3 length equals 13 residues. The CDR3 DNA is TGTGCCAGCAGCGTAGAAATAGTTAATGAGCAGTTCTTC. Its translation is CASSVEIVNEQFF.

This clonotype was found a few times. A read error may explain this, as a much larger clone is one base away. The CDR3 end shows no conserved phenylalanine or tryptophan, and so a read error is likely. This chain joins TRBV20-1 and TRBJ2-7; D possibly corresponds to TRBD2 (6 bases). Germline CDR1 and CDR2: DFQATT and SNEGSKA (reference sequence). This CDR3 region has 14 residues. Trimming stripped 8 bases from V and 0 bases from J, with 17 bases between. The CDR3 region has the DNA TGCAGTTTCAACCGGGACTCCAGCTCCTACGAGCAGTACTCC. Amino acids: CSFNRDSSSYEQYS.

This clonotype was counted many times. The rearrangement uses TRBV19 and TRBJ1-2; D is possibly TRBD1 (5 bases). Germline CDR1 is LNHDA and CDR2 is SQIVND (reference sequence). Trimming shortened V by 1 base and J by 4 bases, and 10 bases separated the two germline ends. The CDR3 has 14 residues. The DNA of the CDR3 is TGTGCCAGTAGTATAGGGGGCGCTGTCTATGGCTACACCTTC. Translating gives CASSIGGAVYGYTF. Looking up the rest from reference TRBV19 and TRBJ1-2 gives the full variable domain: DGGITQSPKYLFRKEGQNVTLSCEQNLNHDAMYWYRQDPGQGLRLIYYSQIVNDFQKGDIAEGYSVSREKKESFPLTVTSAQKNPTAFYLCASSIGGAVYGYTFGSGTRLTVV.

This clonotype came up many times. V and J are TRBV2 and TRBJ2-2; TRBD1 matches 7 bases. The CDR3 covers 15 residues. Germline loops: CDR1 SNHLY, CDR2 FYNNEI. V trimming: 5 bases; J trimming: 6 bases; junction bases outside the gene matches: 9. CDR3 residues: CASSRDRAGSGELFF. CDR3 coding DNA: TGTGCCAGCAGTCGTGACAGGGCTGGATCCGGGGAGCTGTTTTTT.

This clonotype has a count of ten or more. V is TRBV15 and J is TRBJ2-5; no clear D gene. CDR1 LNHNV and CDR2 YYDKDF come from the germline V gene (reference sequence). Trimming pared 2 bases from V and 1 base from J, leaving 8 bases between. CDR3 length: 14 amino acids. This CDR3 is CATSRPTAQETQYF. The CDR3 DNA follows: TGTGCCACCAGCAGACCTACAGCCCAAGAGACCCAGTACTTC.

The chain links TRBV6-9 to TRBJ2-2; the D gene is possibly TRBD2 (6 bases). The CDR3 spans 14 residues. Germline values: CDR1 MNHGY, CDR2 SVAAGI. In nucleotides, the CDR3 is TGTAACAGCAGTTCGACTAGTTCCACCGGGGAGCTGTTTTTT. Its translation is CNSSSTSSTGELFF.